The 11 T cell receptor beta chains below were found in one sample sequenced in a study of CD8 T cells in ankylosing spondylitis. Overall study results and limits: It appeared that ankylosing spondylitis blood was characterized by a TCR beta motif of about 8 highly homologous variants.

TCRdb recomputed calls from the 5' RACE reads with MiXCR, one row per CDR3 protein. The sample consists of roughly 450,000 distinct CDR3 sequences, more than 25% of them appearing once. Their specific antigens are unknown. Sequenced material: blood, either unsorted or a sorted T cell fraction (not recorded which). Every receptor here comes from a male donor with ankylosing spondylitis.

The chain carries TRBV20-1 and TRBJ1-4, with D tentatively TRBD1 (6 bases). In germline, CDR1 is DFQATT, CDR2 SNEGSKA (reference sequence). V lost 1 base, J lost 6 bases, and 27 bases lay in between. The CDR3 is 19 amino acids. CDR3 protein: CSARGKGRFRGQGDEKLFF. CDR3 DNA: TGCAGTGCTAGAGGCAAAGGAAGGTTCAGGGGCCAAGGGGATGAAAAACTGTTTTTT.

This sequence joins TRBV20-1 and TRBJ2-1; 9 nucleotides agree with TRBD2. The length of the CDR3 is 15 residues. After removal of 1 base from V and 3 bases from J, the junction contained 4 bases not matched to a gene. Germline V CDR1 and CDR2: DFQATT, SNEGSKA (reference sequence). CDR3 nucleotide sequence: TGCAGTGCTAGAGGGGGCGGGAGGGTCTACAATGAGCAGTTCTTC. It encodes CSARGGGRVYNEQFF.

This rearrangement joins TRBV7-9 to TRBJ2-7, with D perhaps TRBD2 (6 bases). This CDR3 comprises 17 residues. Trimming removed 1 base from V and 7 bases from J, with 23 bases in between. The germline CDR1 and CDR2 sequences are SEHNR and FQNEAQ (reference sequence). The CDR3 loop is CASSLGGPLAPGEEQYV. CDR3 sequence (DNA): TGTGCCAGCAGCTTAGGAGGGCCTCTAGCGCCAGGAGAAGAGCAGTACGTC.

J is TRBJ1-5 and V is TRBV15; D is uncertain. Trimming took off 5 bases at V and 6 bases at J, with 11 bases between the two ends. The germline V gene has CDR1 LNHNV and CDR2 YYDKDF (reference sequence). The CDR3 has 13 residues. The CDR3 spells CATSFGWGQPQHF. The CDR3 coding sequence is TGTGCCACCAGCTTCGGGTGGGGTCAGCCCCAGCATTTT. Combining the CDR3 with reference TRBV15 and TRBJ1-5 gives the whole variable domain DAMVIQNPRYQVTQFGKPVTLSCSQTLNHNVMYWYQQKSSQAPKLLFHYYDKDFNNEADTPDNFQSRRPNTSFCFLDIRSPGLGDTAMYLCATSFGWGQPQHFGDGTRLSIL.

This clonotype has a single count. V usage is TRBV10-3 and J usage is TRBJ2-1; perhaps TRBD2 as D (7 bases). The CDR3 runs 15 residues. Germline V gives CDR1 ENHRY, CDR2 SYGVKD. Deletions cut 4 bases from V and 9 bases from J, with 19 bases between. CDR3 amino acids: CAISGAGASMGEQFF. CDR3 in DNA: TGTGCCATCAGTGGGGCGGGGGCGAGTATGGGTGAGCAGTTCTTC.

This clonotype was detected only a few times. The chain employs TRBV7-2 and TRBJ1-6; TRBD1 matches 7 bases. V trimming: 2 bases; J trimming: 9 bases; junction bases outside the gene matches: 4. This CDR3 comprises 14 residues. CDR1 and CDR2 from the germline V gene are SGHTA and FQGNSA. CDR3 sequence (DNA): TGTGCCAGCAGCTTATCAGGGGGGGGTTCACCCCTCCACTTT. Protein: CASSLSGGGSPLHF.

The chain is built from TRBV12-3 or TRBV12-4 and TRBJ1-6; D gene ambiguous. V lost 3 bases to trimming and J lost 6 bases, with 9 bases between them. The CDR3 sequence is 14 residues long. The chain's CDR3 is CASSLGGFNSPLHF. In DNA form, the CDR3 reads TGTGCCAGCAGTTTGGGAGGGTTTAATTCACCCCTCCACTTT.

This clonotype appeared a few times. This chain links TRBV29-1 with TRBJ1-1; D may be TRBD1 (6 bases). This CDR3 is built from 13 residues. V gave up 7 bases and J gave up 3 bases, with 15 bases separating them. Per germline, CDR1 SQVTM and CDR2 ANQGSEA. The CDR3 DNA follows: TGCAGCGGCACTACAGGGTTCGACACTGAAGCTTTCTTT. As protein: CSGTTGFDTEAFF.

This clonotype was seen only a few times. This chain uses TRBV3-1 with TRBJ1-2, with unresolved D. Germline values: CDR1 LGHDT, CDR2 YNNKEL (reference sequence). The CDR3 has 14 residues. The germline V and J ends were trimmed by 3 bases and 2 bases, with 10 bases remaining between them. The CDR3 here is CASSHEQSNYGYTF. The DNA for the CDR3 is TGTGCCAGCAGCCACGAACAGAGCAACTATGGCTACACCTTC. Together with reference TRBV3-1 and TRBJ1-2, the CDR3 gives the full variable domain: DTAVSQTPKYLVTQMGNDKSIKCEQNLGHDTMYWYKQDSKKFLKIMFSYNNKELIINETVPNRFSPKSPDKAHLNLHINSLELGDSAVYFCASSHEQSNYGYTFGSGTRLTVV.

This sequence joins TRBV20-1 and TRBJ2-7, with 10 bases that match TRBD2. Looked up from germline, CDR1 is DFQATT and CDR2 is SNEGSKA (reference sequence). V lost 0 bases, J lost 5 bases, and 7 bases stayed unmatched. The CDR3 is 15 residues long. CDR3 loop: CSARDPSGSGDEQYF. The CDR3 coding sequence is TGCAGTGCTAGAGACCCTAGCGGGAGCGGCGACGAGCAGTACTTC.

This clonotype turned up a few times. This chain uses TRBV24-1 with TRBJ1-5; D call uncertain. The V end lost 4 bases, the J end lost 2 bases, and 5 bases lay between the germline ends. This CDR3 has 13 residues. Germline assignment: CDR1 KGHDR and CDR2 SFDVKD. CDR3 region: CATSEIGNQPQHF. CDR3 nucleotides: TGTGCCACCAGTGAGATCGGCAATCAGCCCCAGCATTTT.